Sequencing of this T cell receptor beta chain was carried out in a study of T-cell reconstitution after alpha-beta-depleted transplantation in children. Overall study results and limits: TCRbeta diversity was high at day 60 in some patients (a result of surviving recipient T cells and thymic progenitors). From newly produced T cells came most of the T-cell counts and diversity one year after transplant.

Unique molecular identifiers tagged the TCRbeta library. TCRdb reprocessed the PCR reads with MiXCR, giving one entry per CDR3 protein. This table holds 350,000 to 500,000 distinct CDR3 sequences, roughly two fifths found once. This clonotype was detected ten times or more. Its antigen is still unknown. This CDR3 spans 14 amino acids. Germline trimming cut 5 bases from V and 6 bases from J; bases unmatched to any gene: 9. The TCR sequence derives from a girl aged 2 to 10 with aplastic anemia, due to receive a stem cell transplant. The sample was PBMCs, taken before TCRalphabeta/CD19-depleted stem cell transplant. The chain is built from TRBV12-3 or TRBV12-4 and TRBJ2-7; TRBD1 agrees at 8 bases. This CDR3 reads CASSDDRGRREQYF. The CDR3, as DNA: TGTGCCAGCAGTGACGACAGGGGAAGGCGCGAGCAGTACTTC.